This T cell receptor beta chain is from a study of monozygotic twins with inflammatory bowel disease. General study points: Immunosuppressive treatment differences may have increased patient repertoire variability.

There are 14 residues in the CDR3. Germline loops: CDR1 MNHEY, CDR2 SVGEGT. On this clonotype: Its specificity is not known.

The team made cDNA by running eight separate reactions for each sample. For each CDR3 protein, TCRdb gives one entry from its re-call of the 5' RACE reads, without DNA. The table lists some 330,000 distinct CDR3 sequences, with 5.6% in the top ten. Sequenced: blood. The gene calls are TRBV6-2 or TRBV6-3 and TRBJ2-3; TCRdb proposes TRBD2, but this gene call is untestable without DNA. The TCR sequence derives from a human donor with ulcerative colitis or Crohn's disease, or a healthy co-twin of an affected twin (not recorded which). The CDR3 is CASSRLAATDTQYF.